These 17 T cell receptor beta chains came from one sample sequenced in a study of T cells in Graves' hyperthyroidism and ophthalmopathy. Amplification of TCR beta CDR3 regions used RNA as the template. TCR CDR3 underwent first-round RT-PCR with the HTBI primer set. One entry per CDR3 protein, called by TCRdb with MiXCR from the multiplex PCR reads. The sample has 550,000 to 800,000 distinct CDR3 sequences, 17% seen once. Sequencing was performed on blood. These receptors all stem from a man aged 45-60 years with Graves' hyperthyroidism.

The genes are TRBV20-1 and TRBJ1-6; D unclear. Germline lookup yields CDR1 DFQATT and CDR2 SNEGSKA (reference sequence). Trimming pared 8 bases from V and 3 bases from J, leaving 17 bases between. There are 15 residues in the CDR3. CDR3 amino acids: CSNRPYAFYNSPLHF. In DNA form, the CDR3 reads TGCAGTAATCGACCGTACGCCTTCTATAATTCACCCCTCCACTTT.

In this sample, this clonotype turned up many times. The chain couples TRBV27 to TRBJ2-7; no reliable D call. The CDR3 is 13 amino acids. V lost 3 bases and J lost 3, with 9 bases in between. CDR1 and CDR2 (germline): MNHEY, SMNVEV (reference sequence). The CDR3 is CASSLGIRYEQYF. CDR3 nucleotides: TGTGCCAGCAGTTTGGGAATACGCTACGAGCAGTACTTC.

Only a few counts were recorded for this clonotype. The rearrangement joins TRBV4-3 to TRBJ2-3, with D uncertain. The CDR3 contains 16 residues. The ends were cut back, 0 bases at V and 2 bases at J, with 12 bases in the middle. CDR1 is LGHNA and CDR2 is YSLEER in the germline V gene. The CDR3 DNA reads TGCGCCAGCAGCCAAGATGGCCCAGGCCTCACAGATACGCAGTATTTT. Translated, it gives CASSQDGPGLTDTQYF.

This clonotype was seen at least ten times. V gene TRBV9 combines with J gene TRBJ2-1; D may be TRBD1 or TRBD2 (5 bases each). CDR3 size: 16 residues. Germline lookup yields CDR1 SGDLS and CDR2 YYNGEE. The V gene lost 2 bases and the J gene lost 8 bases, with 20 bases spanning the gap. CDR3 nucleotide sequence: TGTGCCAGCAGCGTTCAACGGGACCACTCGGGCTATGAGCAGTTCTTC. Translating gives CASSVQRDHSGYEQFF.

This chain joins TRBV7-9 and TRBJ2-7; the D is unclear. V was cut by 5 bases and J by 4 bases, with 9 bases left in between. Germline V gives CDR1 SEHNR, CDR2 FQNEAQ (reference sequence). The CDR3 sequence is 12 residues long. In DNA, the CDR3 is TGTGCCAGCAGCCGTTCGATTTACGAGCAGTACTTC. It codes for CASSRSIYEQYF. Full variable domain (remainder filled in from reference TRBV7-9 and TRBJ2-7): DTGVSQNPRHKITKRGQNVTFRCDPISEHNRLYWYRQTLGQGPEFLTYFQNEAQLEKSRLLSDRFSAERPKGSFSTLEIQRTEQGDSAMYLCASSRSIYEQYFGPGTRLTVT.

The sample holds many counts of this clonotype. The V gene is TRBV5-1, the J gene TRBJ2-3; no clear D gene. This CDR3 has 13 residues. Germline values: CDR1 SGHRS, CDR2 YFSETQ. Between the trimmed V and J ends, which lost 4 bases and 4 bases, there was a span of 10 bases. CDR3 sequence (DNA): TGCGCCAGCAGCCGTATGCTCTCAGATACGCAGTATTTT. This gives the protein CASSRMLSDTQYF.

A few counts support this clonotype. This rearrangement joins TRBV5-4 to TRBJ2-7; D ambiguous. The germline V gene encodes CDR1 SGHNT and CDR2 YYREEE (reference sequence). This CDR3 has 12 amino acids. V lost 0 bases to trimming and J lost 7 bases, with 8 bases between them. CDR3 sequence: CASSLEKREQYF. CDR3 nucleotides: TGTGCCAGCAGCTTGGAAAAAAGGGAGCAGTACTTC.

The rearrangement links TRBV27 to TRBJ2-1; TRBD1 agrees at 7 bases. Germline V lookup: CDR1 MNHEY, CDR2 SMNVEV (reference sequence). V was pared by 1 base and J by 9 bases, with 6 bases of the junction left unmatched. This CDR3 spans 14 amino acids. In DNA, the CDR3 is TGTGCCAGCAGTTTATTACAGGGGTATAGTGAGCAGTTCTTC. The encoded protein is CASSLLQGYSEQFF.

V is TRBV10-3 and J is TRBJ1-2; D is possibly TRBD1 (5 bases). This CDR3 is built from 14 residues. With 2 bases removed from V and 2 bases from J, the gap between germline ends came to 9 bases. Germline values: CDR1 ENHRY, CDR2 SYGVKD. DNA of the CDR3: TGTGCCATCAGTGAGCGGGACCACAACTATGGCTACACCTTC. Translating gives CAISERDHNYGYTF.

Turning to this clonotype: At one of its ends the junction is not consistent with the germline gene, which may arise from a read error. The CDR3 region is CASTSLGNQPQHF. CDR3 DNA sequence: TGTGCAAGCACCTCACTAGGCAATCAGCCCCAGCATTTT. The J gene is TRBJ1-5, the V gene TRBV6-1; no definite D call. The CDR3 is made up of 13 amino acids. Germline CDR1 is MNHNS and CDR2 is SASEGT.

This clonotype was detected many times. The chain is built from TRBV28 and TRBJ2-4; TRBD1 matches at 7 bases. This CDR3 is 16 amino acids long. The V gene end was trimmed by 5 bases and the J gene end by 1 base; junction bases not matched to a gene: 8. Germline CDR1 reads MDHEN; CDR2 reads SYDVKM. CDR3 amino acids: CASSQTGAWAKNIQYF. DNA for the CDR3: TGTGCCAGCAGTCAAACAGGGGCGTGGGCCAAAAACATTCAGTACTTC.

The table lists this clonotype with a few counts. The chain combines TRBV20-1 with TRBJ2-5, with D perhaps matching TRBD2 (6 bases). CDR1 and CDR2 (germline): DFQATT, SNEGSKA (reference sequence). Deletions cut 2 bases from V and 2 bases from J, with 27 bases between. The CDR3 runs to 19 residues. The CDR3 region is CSARSKSSEGGGWQETQYF. In DNA, the CDR3 is TGCAGTGCTAGAAGCAAGTCTAGCGAGGGTGGTGGGTGGCAAGAGACCCAGTACTTC.

This clonotype was seen repeatedly, ten times or more. The genes are TRBV11-2 and TRBJ2-1; 8 bases match TRBD2. This CDR3 spans 15 amino acids. Trimming took 6 bases from V and 0 from J; bases not matched to a gene: 4. The germline CDR1 and CDR2 sequences are SGHAT and FQNNGV. In nucleotides, the CDR3 is TGTGCCAGCAGTCGGACTAGCAGCTCCTACAATGAGCAGTTCTTC. It is translated as CASSRTSSSYNEQFF.

This clonotype was recorded at least ten times. The chain joins TRBV19 to TRBJ1-6, with 8 bases fitting TRBD1. Germline loops: CDR1 LNHDA, CDR2 SQIVND (reference sequence). The CDR3 has 13 amino acids. With V trimmed by 10 bases and J by 10 bases, 9 bases remained unmatched. The CDR3 sequence is CATTRTGSSPLHF. CDR3 nucleotide sequence: TGTGCCACCACCCGGACAGGGAGCTCACCCCTCCACTTT.

There are a few counts of this clonotype. The CDR3 loop is CASSNRDLGEKLFF. CDR3 bases: TGTGCCAGCAGCAACCGGGACCTCGGGGAAAAACTGTTTTTT. The gene calls are TRBV5-5 and TRBJ1-4, with a possible D match to TRBD1 (5 bases). Per germline, CDR1 SGHKS and CDR2 YYEKEE (reference sequence). This CDR3 region has 14 residues. Trimming took off 4 bases at V and 8 bases at J, with 15 bases between the two ends.

This clonotype was found many times. The chain couples TRBV2 to TRBJ2-5, with D perhaps given as TRBD1 or TRBD2 (5 bases each). V was shortened by 5 bases and J by 6 bases, with 19 bases between the two germline ends. The germline gives CDR1 SNHLY, CDR2 FYNNEI. The CDR3 totals 15 residues. The CDR3 sequence is CASSRGTERQKTQYF. For the CDR3, the DNA is TGTGCCAGCAGTCGGGGCACTGAACGACAAAAGACCCAGTACTTC.

The chain joins TRBV6-2 or TRBV6-3 to TRBJ2-1, with 10 bases fitting TRBD2. The CDR3 extends over 17 amino acids. The germline V gene encodes CDR1 MNHEY and CDR2 SVGEGT. With V trimmed by 4 bases and J by 7 bases, 13 bases remained unmatched. The CDR3 protein is CASSLGNSGRSRNEQFF. Written as DNA, the CDR3 is TGTGCCAGCAGTTTAGGAAATAGCGGGAGGAGTCGGAATGAGCAGTTCTTC.